This T cell receptor beta chain was found in a study of blood T cell repertoires in COVID-19. At the level of the study: T cells, B-cell-depleted T cells, or PBMCs provided the cDNA or gDNA that served as material.

The protocol was immunoSEQ multiplex PCR, while the TCRdb copy is restricted to in-frame clones and leaves out a portion. Altogether a few hundred thousand clones are present, around 87% being singletons, with the ten largest covering 1%. The sequenced sample consisted of peripheral blood. The clonotype comes from a man between 50 and 59 years old with active or convalescent COVID-19.

CDR3: CASSLGQNNQPQHF. For the CDR3, the DNA is TGTGCCAGCTCACTCGGACAGAACAATCAGCCCCAGCATTTT. This sequence joins TRBV18 and TRBJ1-5; D perhaps matches TRBD1 (6 bases). CDR3 length: 14 residues. V shed 4 bases and J shed 3 bases, with 10 bases lying between them. Germline loops: CDR1 KGHSH, CDR2 LQKENI.